Sequencing of this T cell receptor (beta chain) was carried out in a study of blood T cell repertoires in COVID-19. Study summary: T cells, B-cell-depleted T cells, or PBMCs provided the cDNA or gDNA that served as material.

CDR3 length: 14 residues. V was clipped by 5 bases and J by 4 bases; unmatched bases: 2. Germline V lookup: CDR1 SGHAT, CDR2 FQNNGV. Under the authors' procedure: Quantification of nucleated cells was approximated via reference gene primer amplification. Only in-frame clones appear in the TCRdb table, and some are missing; sequencing was by immunoSEQ multiplex PCR. That table furnishes V, J and clone size, whereas the DNA furnished D and trimming. This table has under 250,000 clones, about 78% appearing once. J is TRBJ2-2 and V is TRBV11-2, with 9 positions matching TRBD1. The sequence derives from a woman in her seventies with acute or convalescent COVID-19. The sample comprised peripheral blood. The CDR3 region is CASSVDRGTGELFF. The CDR3 region has the DNA TGTGCCAGCAGCGTGGACAGGGGCACCGGGGAGCTGTTTTTT. The whole variable domain, filled in from reference TRBV11-2 and TRBJ2-2, reads EAGVAQSPRYKIIEKRQSVAFWCNPISGHATLYWYQQILGQGPKLLIQFQNNGVVDDSQLPKDRFSAERLKGVDSTLKIQPAKLEDSAVYLCASSVDRGTGELFFGEGSRLTVL.